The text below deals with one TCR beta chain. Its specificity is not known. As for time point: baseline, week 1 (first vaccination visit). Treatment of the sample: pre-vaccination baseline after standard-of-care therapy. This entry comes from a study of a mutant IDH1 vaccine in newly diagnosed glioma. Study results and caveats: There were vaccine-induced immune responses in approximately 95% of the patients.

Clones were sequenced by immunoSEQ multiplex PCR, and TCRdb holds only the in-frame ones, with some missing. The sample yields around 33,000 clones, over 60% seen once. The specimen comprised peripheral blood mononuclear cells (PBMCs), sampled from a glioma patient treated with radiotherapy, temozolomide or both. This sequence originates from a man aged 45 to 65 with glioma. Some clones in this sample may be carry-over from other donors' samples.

The chain's CDR3 is CASSYGGLSTDTQYF. For the CDR3, the DNA is TGTGCCAGCAGCTACGGGGGGCTGAGCACAGATACGCAGTATTTT. V usage is TRBV9 and J usage is TRBJ2-3; a weak D match, TRBD2 (7 bases). The germline CDR1 and CDR2 sequences are SGDLS and YYNGEE. Between the trimmed V and J ends, which lost 4 bases and 0 bases, there was a span of 12 bases. The CDR3 length is 15 residues.